These 25 T cell receptor beta chains originate from one sample sequenced in a study of blood T cell repertoires in COVID-19. The repertoire was sequenced with immunoSEQ multiplex PCR; TCRdb's copy has only in-frame clones and lacks some. This sample has 250,000 to 400,000 clones, with 90% found just once. Source material: peripheral blood. The source of these receptors is a woman in her 30s with COVID-19, enrolled during active disease.

In DNA form, the CDR3 reads TGTGCCAGTAGTATACAGGTGAGCACTGAAGCTTTCTTT. Translated, it gives CASSIQVSTEAFF. This chain links TRBV19 with TRBJ1-1; D is unresolved. The CDR3 contains 13 residues. Trimming took off 2 bases at V and 4 bases at J, with 8 bases between the two ends. Germline V gives CDR1 LNHDA, CDR2 SQIVND (reference sequence).

This chain links TRBV6-5 with TRBJ2-1; D call uncertain. Germline V CDR1 and CDR2: MNHEY, SVGAGI. The V end was cut by 7 bases, the J end by 8 bases, with 15 bases between. The CDR3 consists of 13 residues. CDR3 sequence reads: CASTKLVLDEQFF. CDR3 DNA: TGTGCCAGCACGAAGCTGGTTTTGGATGAGCAGTTCTTC.

CDR3 nucleotides: TGTGCCAGCAGCTTGGCTTCGGACAGCCCCGAAAAACTGTTTTTT. It yields the protein CASSLASDSPEKLFF. This chain links TRBV5-4 with TRBJ1-4, with a possible D match to TRBD1 (6 bases). Trimming cost V 0 bases and J 8 bases, with 14 bases left between them. Germline V gene sequence: CDR1 SGHNT, CDR2 YYREEE (reference sequence). The CDR3 contains 15 residues.

This clone was detected once. The chain joins TRBV5-6 to TRBJ2-7, with 9 bases lining up with TRBD1. Germline V gives CDR1 SGHDT, CDR2 YYEEEE. The CDR3 sequence is 13 residues long. V gave up 4 bases and J gave up 9 bases; unmatched junction bases: 8. The CDR3, as DNA: TGTGCCAGCAGCAAAGACAGGGGGAGAGTGCAGTACTTC. Its protein product is CASSKDRGRVQYF.

V usage is TRBV28 and J usage is TRBJ1-2; TRBD1 might be the D (6 bases). Looked up from germline, CDR1 is MDHEN and CDR2 is SYDVKM. The V gene lost 6 bases and the J gene lost 8 bases, with 25 bases spanning the gap. The CDR3 contains 16 residues. This CDR3 is CASRPSTGQVLLGYTF. DNA of the CDR3: TGTGCCAGCAGGCCTTCGACAGGACAAGTCCTTTTAGGCTACACCTTC.

In nucleotides, the CDR3 is TGTGCCAGCAGCCCAGAGTCACTAAAGCTCTACGAGCAGTACTTC. The encoded protein is CASSPESLKLYEQYF. The V and J genes are TRBV7-2 and TRBJ2-7; D ambiguous. Germline values: CDR1 SGHTA, CDR2 FQGNSA. The CDR3 covers 15 residues. V gave up 5 bases and J gave up 3 bases, with 17 bases separating them.

V gene TRBV4-1 combines with J gene TRBJ1-5, with 7 bases that match TRBD1. The CDR3 extends over 16 amino acids. J was trimmed by 4 bases and V by 1 base; bases with no gene match: 7. Germline CDR1 reads MGHRA; CDR2 reads YSYEKL. DNA for the CDR3: TGCGCCAGCAGCCAAGGCCTCGGACAGGCAAATCAGCCCCAGCATTTT. This encodes CASSQGLGQANQPQHF.

This clone was recorded once. Its ends do not fully match the called genes, so a read error is possible. The genes are TRBV19 and TRBJ2-1; 8 bases map to TRBD2. Germline CDR1 LNHDA, CDR2 SQIVND (reference sequence). The CDR3 is made up of 15 amino acids. The CDR3 spells CASSIEAGAYNEQFF. The CDR3 coding sequence is TGTGCCAGTAGTATAGAAGCGGGAGCCTATAATGAGCAGTTCTTC.

The chain has TRBV7-2 and TRBJ2-7; 9 positions agree with TRBD2. There are 15 residues in the CDR3. CDR1 and CDR2 (germline): SGHTA, FQGNSA. Trimming removed 4 bases from V and 5 bases from J; junction bases left unmatched: 9. CDR3 protein: CASSCLAGGGHEQYF. CDR3 nucleotides: TGTGCCAGCAGCTGCCTGGCGGGGGGGGGCCACGAGCAGTACTTC.

The chain couples TRBV3-1 (or the pseudogene TRBV3-2) to TRBJ2-1, with TRBD2 identical over 12 bases. The J segment lost 5 bases and the V segment lost 4 bases, leaving 6 bases of the junction unmatched. The CDR3 is 16 residues long. Per the germline V gene, CDR1 is LGHDT and CDR2 is YNNKEL (reference sequence). The CDR3 coding sequence is TGTGCCAGCAGCCCGACTAGCGGGAGAAGCCACAATGAGCAGTTCTTC. This encodes CASSPTSGRSHNEQFF.

The CDR3 coding sequence is TGCGCCAGCTCCGGCGGGAACACTGAAGCTTTCTTT. It translates to CASSGGNTEAFF. The chain is built from TRBV10-2 and TRBJ1-1; D not certain. In germline, CDR1 is WSHSY, CDR2 SAAADI. Trimming left V 8 bases short and J 1 base short, with 8 bases between. The CDR3 has 12 residues.

J is TRBJ2-2 and V is TRBV5-4; TRBD2 matches 8 bases. Germline trimming cut 3 bases from V and 0 bases from J; bases unmatched to any gene: 4. CDR3 length: 16 residues. Germline V CDR1 and CDR2: SGHNT, YYREEE (reference sequence). The CDR3 nucleotides are TGTGCCAGCAGCTGGGTGACTAGCGCGAACACCGGGGAGCTGTTTTTT. Translated, it gives CASSWVTSANTGELFF.

This rearrangement joins TRBV6-5 to TRBJ1-1; no reliable D call. Trimming left V 5 bases short and J 5 bases short, with 15 bases between. The germline CDR1 and CDR2 sequences are MNHEY and SVGAGI. CDR3 size: 14 residues. The CDR3 sequence is CASSRGLGGTEAFF. The CDR3 bases are TGTGCCAGCAGTCGTGGACTGGGTGGGACTGAAGCTTTCTTT.

The chain links TRBV5-1 to TRBJ1-1, with a tentative D call TRBD1 (6 bases). The V end lost 0 bases, the J end lost 0 bases, and 9 bases lay between the germline ends. The CDR3 is 15 residues long. Per germline, CDR1 SGHRS and CDR2 YFSETQ. CDR3 DNA: TGCGCCAGCAGCTTGGCAGGGGAAATGAACACTGAAGCTTTCTTT. It is translated as CASSLAGEMNTEAFF.

The chain employs TRBV19 and TRBJ1-5; weak D call: TRBD1 (6 bases). The CDR3 contains 14 residues. The germline V gene encodes CDR1 LNHDA and CDR2 SQIVND (reference sequence). V was trimmed by 7 bases and J by 5 bases, leaving 15 bases between them. DNA of the CDR3: TGTGCCAGTAAACGTGGACAGCGCGATCAGCCCCAGCATTTT. Protein product: CASKRGQRDQPQHF.

The chain uses TRBV4-1 and TRBJ1-6; 12 bases line up with TRBD1. From germline, CDR1 is MGHRA and CDR2 YSYEKL. This CDR3 is built from 16 residues. The V segment lost 3 bases and the J segment 9 bases; nucleotides outside the gene matches: 6. CDR3 DNA: TGCGCCAGCAGCCACAACAGGGACAGGGGGCGTTCACCCCTCCACTTT. Translation: CASSHNRDRGRSPLHF.

The chain is built from TRBV2 and TRBJ2-3, with 7 bases fitting TRBD2. CDR3 length: 14 residues. Trimming cost V 3 bases and J 4 bases; bases outside gene matches: 4. Germline values: CDR1 SNHLY, CDR2 FYNNEI. The CDR3 sequence: CASSEGRGADTQYF. The CDR3 DNA sequence: TGTGCCAGCAGTGAGGGTCGGGGGGCAGATACGCAGTATTTT.

The chain recombines TRBV7-8 with TRBJ2-7, with 13 bases identical to TRBD2. This CDR3 is 15 amino acids long. Germline trimming cut 1 base from V and 5 bases from J; bases unmatched to any gene: 2. Per the germline V gene, CDR1 is SGHVS and CDR2 is FQNEAQ. CDR3: CASSLGTSGSHEQYF. The DNA for the CDR3 is TGTGCCAGCAGCTTAGGGACTAGCGGGAGCCACGAGCAGTACTTC.

V is TRBV5-4 and J is TRBJ2-1, with D maybe TRBD1 (7 bases). Germline assignment: CDR1 SGHNT and CDR2 YYREEE (reference sequence). This CDR3 region has 14 residues. With 6 bases removed from V and 4 bases from J, the gap between germline ends came to 14 bases. CDR3 bases: TGTGCCAGCACCAGGGGGACTGATTACAATGAGCAGTTCTTC. Its translation: CASTRGTDYNEQFF.

This clone was detected a few times. The rearrangement uses TRBV6-6 and TRBJ2-7; 7 bases line up with TRBD2. From germline, CDR1 is MNHNY and CDR2 SVGAGI (reference sequence). The CDR3 consists of 14 residues. The V gene end was trimmed by 2 bases and the J gene end by 2 bases; junction bases not matched to a gene: 3. The CDR3 protein is CASSYEGGPYEQYF. The CDR3 region has the DNA TGTGCCAGCAGTTACGAGGGAGGGCCCTACGAGCAGTACTTC.

V usage is TRBV2 and J usage is TRBJ1-2; no reliable D call. This CDR3 spans 11 amino acids. Germline CDR1 reads SNHLY; CDR2 reads FYNNEI. V shed 2 bases and J shed 7 bases, with 5 bases lying between them. Written as DNA, the CDR3 is TGTGCCAGCAGTGAATCTCCTGGCTACACCTTC. Translating it yields CASSESPGYTF.

The rearrangement links TRBV6-5 to TRBJ2-7, with 8 nucleotides matching TRBD2. Trimming removed 7 bases from V and 4 bases from J; junction bases left unmatched: 9. CDR1 is MNHEY, CDR2 SVGAGI, per germline. CDR3 size: 14 residues. CDR3: CASKDGRGRYEQYF. Here the CDR3 DNA reads TGTGCCAGCAAAGACGGGAGGGGAAGGTACGAGCAGTACTTC.

The rearrangement links TRBV30 to TRBJ1-1; no clear D. Germline loops: CDR1 GTSNPN, CDR2 SVGIG (reference sequence). This CDR3 region has 13 residues. The V gene lost 2 bases and the J gene lost 3 bases, with 10 bases spanning the gap. CDR3 amino acids: CAWSRRLDTEAFF. CDR3 DNA sequence: TGTGCCTGGAGTAGGAGGTTGGACACTGAAGCTTTCTTT.

The chain is built from TRBV20-1 and TRBJ1-2; 9 bases are a match to TRBD1. CDR3 length equals 13 residues. V lost 3 bases to trimming and J lost 7 bases; unmatched junction nucleotides: 6. Germline V gene sequence: CDR1 DFQATT, CDR2 SNEGSKA (reference sequence). This CDR3 is CSASQQGAGGYTF. For the CDR3, the DNA is TGCAGTGCTAGTCAACAGGGGGCGGGTGGCTACACCTTC.

The CDR3 coding sequence is TGTGCCAGCAGGGACAGGACGGATCAGCCCCAGCATTTT. The encoded protein is CASRDRTDQPQHF. The chain is built from TRBV28 and TRBJ1-5; 7 positions match TRBD1. This CDR3 has 13 amino acids. V shed 6 bases and J 5 bases; nucleotides not matched to a gene: 4. Germline CDR1 MDHEN, CDR2 SYDVKM.